Each of the 5 T cell receptor beta chains below was sequenced from the same sample in a study of OX40 agonist ivuxolimab in advanced cancers. TCRdb's copy holds only in-frame clones and misses some; the assay was immunoSEQ multiplex PCR. The sample lists around 75,000 clones, roughly 90% seen once, with around 2.5% in the top ten. The source was CD4+ or CD8+ T cells sorted from blood, collected in a trial of the OX40 agonist ivuxolimab. These receptor sequences come from an adult with an advanced solid tumor such as melanoma, head and neck, liver or kidney cancer.

This clone has just one count. The rearrangement links TRBV7-9 to TRBJ1-3, with D unresolved. Trimming pared 1 base from V and 4 bases from J, leaving 5 bases between. The CDR3 loop spans 13 amino acids. Looked up from germline, CDR1 is SEHNR and CDR2 is FQNEAQ (reference sequence). The CDR3 DNA reads as TGTGCCAGCAGCTTAGGGGTCGGAAACACCATATATTTT. As protein: CASSLGVGNTIYF.

This chain joins TRBV7-9 and TRBJ1-1; D not resolved. The CDR3 contains 12 residues. Between the trimmed V and J ends, which lost 2 bases and 8 bases, there was a span of 9 bases. CDR1 is SEHNR, CDR2 FQNEAQ, per germline (reference sequence). CDR3 residues: CASSLPGREAFF. The CDR3 nucleotides read TGTGCCAGCAGCTTACCTGGCAGGGAAGCTTTCTTT.

The genes are TRBV15 and TRBJ1-6, with D maybe TRBD1 (5 bases). Looked up from germline, CDR1 is LNHNV and CDR2 is YYDKDF (reference sequence). The CDR3 is 14 residues long. The V and J ends lost 3 bases and 10 bases respectively, with 13 bases between them. CDR3 bases: TGTGCCACCAGCAGGGGGGAGGGGCAATCACCCCTCCACTTT. It codes for CATSRGEGQSPLHF.

Within the sample, this clone is medium-sized. The V and J genes are TRBV7-2 and TRBJ1-2; D remains ambiguous. This CDR3 has 14 amino acids. V lost 1 base and J 5 bases, leaving 11 bases between the germline ends. CDR1 is SGHTA and CDR2 is FQGNSA in the germline V gene. Written as DNA, the CDR3 is TGTGCCAGCAGCTTAGAGCAGGATTTTTATGGCTACACCTTC. Protein sequence: CASSLEQDFYGYTF.

This chain connects TRBV27 to TRBJ2-3; D may be TRBD2 (5 bases). Per germline, CDR1 MNHEY and CDR2 SMNVEV (reference sequence). V lost 6 bases to trimming and J lost 2 bases, with 12 bases between them. There are 14 residues in the CDR3. In DNA, the CDR3 is TGTGCCAGCAGCCACCGGGGTTACACAGATACGCAGTATTTT. Amino acid sequence: CASSHRGYTDTQYF.